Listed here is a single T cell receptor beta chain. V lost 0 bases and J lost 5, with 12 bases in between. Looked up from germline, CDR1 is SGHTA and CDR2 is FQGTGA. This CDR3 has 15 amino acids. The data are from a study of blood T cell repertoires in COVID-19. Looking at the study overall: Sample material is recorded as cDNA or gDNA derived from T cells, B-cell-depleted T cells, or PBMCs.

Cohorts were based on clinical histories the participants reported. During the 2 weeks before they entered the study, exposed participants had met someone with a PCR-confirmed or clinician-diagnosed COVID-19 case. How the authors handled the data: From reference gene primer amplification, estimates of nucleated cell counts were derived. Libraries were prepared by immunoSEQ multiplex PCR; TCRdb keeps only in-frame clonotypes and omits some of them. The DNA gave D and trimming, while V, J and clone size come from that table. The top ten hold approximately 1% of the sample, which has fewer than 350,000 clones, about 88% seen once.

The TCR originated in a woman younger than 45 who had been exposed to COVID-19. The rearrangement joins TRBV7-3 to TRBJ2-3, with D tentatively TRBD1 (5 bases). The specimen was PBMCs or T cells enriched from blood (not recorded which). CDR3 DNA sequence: TGTGCCAGCAGCTTAACGGGCAGGGTGGAAGATACGCAGTATTTT. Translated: CASSLTGRVEDTQYF.